The 19 T cell receptor beta chains given below trace back to one sample, sequenced in a study of cytomegalovirus exposure and HLA in healthy donors (dated by TCRdb to about 2017). Libraries were prepared through the immunoSEQ multiplex PCR assay. For the multiplex PCR, a mixture combining 60 forward primers for TCR Vbeta segments and 13 reverse primers for TCR Jbeta segments was used. Sourced from immuneACCESS, this table was stored by TCRdb with only in-frame sequences that have V and J called. A share of the clones is absent; for the studies checked, an unresolved V gene accounts for under half, and the remainder has no known explanation. For this sample there are 43,000 or so clones; around two thirds appear just once. The ten largest account for more than 8.5% of the sample. Sequencing was performed on PBMCs. The receptors originated from a human donor in good health.

V gene TRBV7-2 combines with J gene TRBJ1-2, with 9 bases identical to TRBD1. Per the germline V gene, CDR1 is SGHTA and CDR2 is FQGNSA. The length of the CDR3 is 15 residues. The V and J ends lost 5 bases and 4 bases, in that order; junction bases with no gene match: 8. CDR3 protein: CASSQGTGFSYGYTF. The CDR3 DNA is TGTGCCAGCAGCCAGGGGACAGGGTTTAGCTATGGCTACACCTTC. Based on the CDR3 plus reference TRBV7-2 and TRBJ1-2, the full variable domain is GAGVSQSPSNKVTEKGKDVELRCDPISGHTALYWYRQSLGQGLEFLIYFQGNSAPDKSGLPSDRFSAERTGGSVSTLTIQRTQQEDSAVYLCASSQGTGFSYGYTFGSGTRLTVV.

The chain combines TRBV13 with TRBJ2-7, with 8 bases fitting TRBD2. Trimming took 5 bases from V and 0 from J; bases not matched to a gene: 9. From germline, CDR1 is PRHDT and CDR2 FYEKMQ (reference sequence). CDR3 length equals 16 residues. The CDR3 coding sequence is TGTGCCAGCAGCCCAGTGCGGGGGGCTTTCTCCTACGAGCAGTACTTC. This sequence encodes CASSPVRGAFSYEQYF.

The table lists this clone with a few counts. The rearrangement uses TRBV4-1 and TRBJ2-1; 10 nucleotides line up with TRBD2. This CDR3 spans 18 amino acids. Trimming removed 1 base from V and 7 bases from J; junction bases left unmatched: 13. In germline, CDR1 is MGHRA, CDR2 YSYEKL. CDR3: CASSQGPASGGQGNEQFF. CDR3 DNA: TGCGCCAGCAGCCAAGGTCCGGCTAGCGGGGGCCAGGGGAATGAGCAGTTCTTC.

The genes are TRBV30 and TRBJ2-1; weak D call: TRBD2 (6 bases). This CDR3 has 13 amino acids. Trimming removed 2 bases from V and 7 bases from J, with 12 bases in between. Germline CDR1 GTSNPN, CDR2 SVGIG (reference sequence). In DNA, the CDR3 is TGTGCCTGGAGTATTACTAGCCATAATGAGCAGTTCTTC. It is translated as CAWSITSHNEQFF.

This clone was seen a single time. This chain links TRBV15 with TRBJ1-4, with 10 bases lining up with TRBD1. Germline CDR1 is LNHNV and CDR2 is YYDKDF (reference sequence). This CDR3 contains 15 residues. The trim removed 4 bases at V and 5 bases at J, leaving 4 bases unmatched. The chain's CDR3 is CATSTRTGGNEKLFF. The CDR3 bases are TGTGCCACCAGCACCCGGACAGGGGGGAATGAAAAACTGTTTTTT.

The gene calls are TRBV4-3 and TRBJ1-2; weak D call: TRBD1 (5 bases). V dropped 0 bases and J dropped 4 bases, with 9 bases sitting between them. The CDR3 contains 14 residues. CDR1 LGHNA and CDR2 YSLEER come from the germline V gene. The CDR3 here is CASSQEFQGYGYTF. In nucleotides, the CDR3 is TGCGCCAGCAGCCAAGAATTTCAGGGCTATGGCTACACCTTC.

The V and J genes are TRBV5-6 and TRBJ1-1, with a weak D call TRBD1 (5 bases). CDR1 is SGHDT, CDR2 YYEEEE, per germline. V gave up 1 base and J gave up 4 bases, with 11 bases separating them. CDR3 size: 14 residues. CDR3 sequence (DNA): TGTGCCAGCAGCTTGATGGGGCTGGGCACTGAAGCTTTCTTT. As protein: CASSLMGLGTEAFF.

This chain connects TRBV15 to TRBJ2-7; D ambiguous. The length of the CDR3 is 13 residues. V lost 0 bases, J lost 5 bases, and 8 bases lay in between. CDR1 is LNHNV, CDR2 YYDKDF, per germline (reference sequence). The CDR3 DNA reads TGTGCCACCAGCAGAGATAGATTAGACGAGCAGTACTTC. Protein product: CATSRDRLDEQYF.

The chain combines TRBV7-8 with TRBJ2-2; D is perhaps TRBD1 (5 bases). CDR1 is SGHVS and CDR2 is FQNEAQ in the germline V gene. V was pared by 3 bases and J by 3 bases, with 20 bases between. CDR3 length: 18 residues. The CDR3 coding sequence is TGTGCCAGCAGCTTTGGCAGGGCTAGGGGATTCTACACCGGGGAGCTGTTTTTT. It translates to CASSFGRARGFYTGELFF. Complete variable domain (other parts from reference TRBV7-8 and TRBJ2-2): GAGVSQSPRYKVAKRGQDVALRCDPISGHVSLFWYQQALGQGPEFLTYFQNEAQLDKSGLPSDRFFAERPEGSVSTLKIQRTQQEDSAVYLCASSFGRARGFYTGELFFGEGSRLTVL.

The rearrangement links TRBV2 to TRBJ1-4; 7 nucleotides match TRBD1. V was pared by 3 bases and J by 8 bases, with 6 bases of the junction left unmatched. CDR1 and CDR2 (germline): SNHLY, FYNNEI. CDR3 length: 14 residues. The DNA of the CDR3 is TGTGCCAGCAGTGAGACAGGGCTGGGCGAAAAACTGTTTTTT. Amino acids: CASSETGLGEKLFF.

The chain carries TRBV18 and TRBJ1-1; TRBD1 matches at 8 bases. The trim removed 8 bases at V and 7 bases at J, leaving 9 bases unmatched. This CDR3 comprises 13 residues. Germline V gives CDR1 KGHSH, CDR2 LQKENI. The CDR3: CASQQQGESEAFF. The CDR3 DNA sequence: TGTGCCAGCCAACAACAGGGGGAAAGTGAAGCTTTCTTT. The variable domain in full, with the rest retrieved from reference TRBV18 and TRBJ1-1, is NAGVMQNPRHLVRRRGQEARLRCSPMKGHSHVYWYRQLPEEGLKFMVYLQKENIIDESGMPKERFSAEFPKEGPSILRIQQVVRGDSAAYFCASQQQGESEAFFGQGTRLTVV.

The V call is TRBV6-5, the J call TRBJ2-2, with D possibly TRBD1 on 5 matching bases. Per germline, CDR1 MNHEY and CDR2 SVGAGI. The CDR3 extends over 16 amino acids. Trimming cost V 2 bases and J 5 bases, with 15 bases left between them. CDR3 nucleotides: TGTGCCAGCAGTTACAATGGCAGGGTGGGAACCGGGGAGCTGTTTTTT. Protein product: CASSYNGRVGTGELFF.

In its sample, this clone was seen once. This chain links TRBV9 with TRBJ1-5; D is unclear. V dropped 3 bases and J dropped 5 bases, with 9 bases sitting between them. The CDR3 is 13 amino acids. Germline values: CDR1 SGDLS, CDR2 YYNGEE. This CDR3 reads CASSAGPDQPQHF. The CDR3 DNA is TGTGCCAGCAGCGCTGGGCCGGATCAGCCCCAGCATTTT.

The V call is TRBV5-6, the J call TRBJ2-7, with 14 bases fitting TRBD2. The CDR3 totals 16 residues. Germline loops: CDR1 SGHDT, CDR2 YYEEEE. Trimming cost V 4 bases and J 1 base; bases outside gene matches: 4. CDR3 sequence: CASSQGLAGVSYEQYF. The CDR3 coding sequence is TGTGCCAGCAGCCAGGGACTAGCGGGGGTATCCTACGAGCAGTACTTC. The full variable domain, with the rest looked up from reference TRBV5-6 and TRBJ2-7, is DAGVTQSPTHLIKTRGQQVTLRCSPKSGHDTVSWYQQALGQGPQFIFQYYEEEERQRGNFPDRFSGHQFPNYSSELNVNALLLGDSALYLCASSQGLAGVSYEQYFGPGTRLTVT.

The rearrangement uses TRBV4-3 and TRBJ2-7; a weak D match, TRBD1 (6 bases). The CDR3 contains 14 residues. V was clipped by 0 bases and J by 5 bases, with 11 bases between them. CDR1 and CDR2 (germline): LGHNA, YSLEER. The CDR3 coding sequence is TGCGCCAGCAGCCAAGAGACAGGTCGCCACGAGCAGTACTTC. Protein: CASSQETGRHEQYF.

The V call is TRBV5-1, the J call TRBJ1-1; perhaps TRBD1 as D (6 bases). The germline CDR1 and CDR2 sequences are SGHRS and YFSETQ. V dropped 4 bases and J dropped 0 bases, with 10 bases sitting between them. The CDR3 has 14 amino acids. Here the CDR3 DNA reads TGCGCCAGCAGCAGCACAGGGATGAACACTGAAGCTTTCTTT. It codes for CASSSTGMNTEAFF.

This chain uses TRBV15 with TRBJ2-7; TRBD1 matches at 8 bases. The V gene end was trimmed by 8 bases and the J gene end by 4 bases; junction bases not matched to a gene: 13. The CDR3 runs to 15 residues. CDR1 LNHNV and CDR2 YYDKDF come from the germline V gene (reference sequence). CDR3 in DNA: TGTGCCACCCGTGCAGCCGGACAGGGTCTTTACGAGCAGTACTTC. Translated, it gives CATRAAGQGLYEQYF.

V gene TRBV6-5 combines with J gene TRBJ1-2; D remains unclear. Germline V gene data show CDR1 as MNHEY and CDR2 as SVGAGI. This CDR3 has 14 residues. Trimming removed 7 bases from V and 1 base from J, with 13 bases in between. The DNA of the CDR3 is TGTGCCAGCAAAATCAGATACCATAACTATGGCTACACCTTC. Its protein product is CASKIRYHNYGYTF.

The chain carries TRBV7-9 and TRBJ1-3; D is possibly TRBD1 (5 bases). The germline gives CDR1 SEHNR, CDR2 FQNEAQ (reference sequence). There are 15 residues in the CDR3. V was pared by 1 base and J by 4 bases, with 11 bases between. The CDR3 loop is CASSLDGGAGNTIYF. In DNA form, the CDR3 reads TGTGCCAGCAGCTTAGATGGAGGGGCGGGAAACACCATATATTTT.